The 4 T cell receptor beta chains in this list originate from one sample, sequenced in a study of T cells in Graves' hyperthyroidism and ophthalmopathy. Template material for amplifying TCR beta CDR3 regions consisted of RNA transcripts. A set of HTBI primers served as the primers for a first-round RT-PCR of the TCR CDR3. TCRdb processed the multiplex PCR reads anew with MiXCR; each CDR3 protein has one entry. The table lists under 700,000 distinct CDR3 sequences, around 42% of them singletons. Sequences were obtained from peripheral blood or thyroid tissue (not recorded which). These receptors were taken from a young woman with Graves' hyperthyroidism.

Many counts were recorded for this clonotype. At one boundary the junction diverges from the germline segment, which might be a read error. This chain joins TRBV7-9 and TRBJ2-2; D ambiguous. CDR1 and CDR2 from the germline V gene are SEHNR and FQNEAQ (reference sequence). The length of the CDR3 is 13 residues. CDR3 nucleotides: TGTGCTAGCAGCTTACCTGGGACCGGGGAGCTGTTTTTT. Translating it yields CASSLPGTGELFF. Complete variable domain (other parts from reference TRBV7-9 and TRBJ2-2): DTGVSQNPRHKITKRGQNVTFRCDPISEHNRLYWYRQTLGQGPEFLTYFQNEAQLEKSRLLSDRFSAERPKGSFSTLEIQRTEQGDSAMYLCASSLPGTGELFFGEGSRLTVL.

Notes on this clonotype: This may arise from a read error, as a much more abundant clone is one base away. V is TRBV10-3 and J is TRBJ2-5; D may be TRBD1 (5 bases). The CDR3 has 15 residues. From germline, CDR1 is ENHRY and CDR2 SYGVKD. This CDR3 is CAISGGAALQEAQYF. In DNA, the CDR3 is TGTGCCATCAGTGGGGGCGCGGCTCTCCAAGAGGCCCAGTACTTC.

V and J are TRBV24-1 and TRBJ2-7; D is undetermined. Germline V gene data show CDR1 as KGHDR and CDR2 as SFDVKD. V was trimmed by 4 bases and J by 7 bases, leaving 13 bases between them. The CDR3 length is 13 residues. The CDR3 DNA follows: TGTGCCACCAGTGAACCTGCCCGAGAAGAGCAGTACTTC. This codes for CATSEPAREEQYF.

Only a few counts were recorded for this clonotype. The CDR3 DNA is TGCGCCAGCAGTGAAGCGGACAGGGTCCACGAGCAGTACTTC. Protein sequence: CASSEADRVHEQYF. The chain recombines TRBV10-1 with TRBJ2-7, with 8 bases aligning to TRBD1. The germline CDR1 and CDR2 sequences are WNHNN and SYGVQD (reference sequence). Germline trimming cut 3 bases from V and 5 bases from J; bases unmatched to any gene: 6. The CDR3 sequence is 14 residues long.